This T cell receptor beta chain was obtained from a study of T cell responses to AZD1222 COVID-19 vaccine. This CDR3 comprises 18 residues. CDR1 is SQVTM, CDR2 ANQGSEA, per germline. Trimming cost V 0 bases and J 3 bases; bases outside gene matches: 16. Libraries were prepared by immunoSEQ multiplex PCR; TCRdb keeps only in-frame clonotypes and omits some of them. The sample includes 85,000 to 100,000 clones, about 89% of them seen just once. The rearrangement links TRBV29-1 to TRBJ1-2; 7 bases are a match to TRBD1. This sequence originates from an adult in good health. Sequenced here: peripheral blood, sampled on day 0 of AZD1222 vaccination. The CDR3 bases are TGCAGCGTTGAAGATAGGAGGCAGGGGGTCCCCTCTCACTATGGCTACACCTTC. Its translation: CSVEDRRQGVPSHYGYTF.